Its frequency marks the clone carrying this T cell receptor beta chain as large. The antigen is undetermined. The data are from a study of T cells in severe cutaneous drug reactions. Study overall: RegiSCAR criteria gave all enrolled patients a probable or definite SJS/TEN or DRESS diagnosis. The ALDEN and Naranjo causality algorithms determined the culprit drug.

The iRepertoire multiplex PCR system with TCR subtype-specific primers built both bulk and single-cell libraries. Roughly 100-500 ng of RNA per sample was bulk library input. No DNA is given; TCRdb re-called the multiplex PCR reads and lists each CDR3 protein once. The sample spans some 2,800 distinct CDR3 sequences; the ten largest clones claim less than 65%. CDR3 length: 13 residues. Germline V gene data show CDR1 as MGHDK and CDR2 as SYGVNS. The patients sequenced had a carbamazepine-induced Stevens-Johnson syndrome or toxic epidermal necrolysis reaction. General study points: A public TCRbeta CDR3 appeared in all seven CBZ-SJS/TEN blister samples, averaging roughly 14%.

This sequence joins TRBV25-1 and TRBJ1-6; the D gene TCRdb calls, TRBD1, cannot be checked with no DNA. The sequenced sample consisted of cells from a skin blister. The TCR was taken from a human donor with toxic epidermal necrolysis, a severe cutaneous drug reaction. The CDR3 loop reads CASSKQGGLPLHF.